This T cell receptor (beta chain) emerged from a study of cytomegalovirus exposure and HLA in healthy donors. The CDR3 loop spans 16 amino acids. V lost 4 bases, J lost 0 bases, and 4 bases stayed unmatched. CDR1 and CDR2 from the germline V gene are KGHSH and LQKENI. Amplification used 60 Vbeta primers and 13 Jbeta primers. Measured with immunoSEQ multiplex PCR; TCRdb has only the in-frame clones, and not every one. The sample shows some 240,000 clones, about nine tenths of them seen only once. The sequenced sample consisted of PBMCs. The sequence was obtained from a girl aged 2 to 10 in good health and CMV-seronegative. V usage is TRBV18 and J usage is TRBJ2-1; 9 bases match TRBD2. The CDR3 DNA is TGTGCCAGCTCACAGCGACTAGCGGTCTCCTACAATGAGCAGTTCTTC. Translating it yields CASSQRLAVSYNEQFF.